The 4 T cell receptor beta chains given below trace back to one sample, sequenced in a study of blood T cell repertoires in COVID-19 (dated by TCRdb to about 2020). The library was prepared using the immunoSEQ multiplex PCR assay. The immuneACCESS repertoire file appears here via TCRdb, limited to in-frame rearrangements. These files lack a portion of the clones; in checked studies, under half of the deficit traces to unresolved V genes, and the cause of the others is not known. The sample contains roughly 160,000 clones, about 86% of them found a single time. Clones ranked in the top ten supply approximately 7% of the sample. The sample was peripheral blood. These TCRs come from a man aged 50 or older with active or convalescent COVID-19.

V is TRBV6-5 and J is TRBJ1-1, with D perhaps TRBD1 (5 bases). Trimming pared 5 bases from V and 10 bases from J, leaving 14 bases between. CDR1 MNHEY and CDR2 SVGAGI come from the germline V gene. The length of the CDR3 is 12 residues. The CDR3 bases are TGTGCCAGCAGTCCCTCGCGCGGGGGAGCTTTCTTT. Amino acid sequence: CASSPSRGGAFF.

This chain uses TRBV18 with TRBJ1-1; D is possibly TRBD1 (6 bases). The V end lost 3 bases, the J end lost 4 bases, and 27 bases lay between the germline ends. Germline assignment: CDR1 KGHSH and CDR2 LQKENI. The CDR3 runs 19 residues. CDR3 sequence (DNA): TGTGCCAGCTCACCCTTCGGTACCAGAATAAAGGGGGAACGCACTGAAGCTTTCTTT. This codes for CASSPFGTRIKGERTEAFF. The full variable domain, in which reference TRBV18 and TRBJ1-1 provide the parts outside the CDR3, is NAGVMQNPRHLVRRRGQEARLRCSPMKGHSHVYWYRQLPEEGLKFMVYLQKENIIDESGMPKERFSAEFPKEGPSILRIQQVVRGDSAAYFCASSPFGTRIKGERTEAFFGQGTRLTVV.

This clone was seen a few times. V gene TRBV29-1 combines with J gene TRBJ1-2; no reliable D call. Looked up from germline, CDR1 is SQVTM and CDR2 is ANQGSEA. The CDR3 length is 12 residues. V dropped 5 bases and J dropped 6 bases, with 13 bases sitting between them. The CDR3 protein is CSVSTNRDGYTF. CDR3 coding DNA: TGCAGCGTTTCTACGAACAGAGATGGCTACACCTTC. The full variable domain, with the rest looked up from reference TRBV29-1 and TRBJ1-2, is SAVISQKPSRDICQRGTSLTIQCQVDSQVTMMFWYRQQPGQSLTLIATANQGSEATYESGFVIDKFPISRPNLTFSTLTVSNMSPEDSSIYLCSVSTNRDGYTFGSGTRLTVV.

This clone occurred a few times. The rearrangement uses TRBV7-8 and TRBJ2-3, with 8 bases lining up with TRBD2. Germline CDR1 reads SGHVS; CDR2 reads FQNEAQ. V shed 4 bases and J 2 bases; nucleotides not matched to a gene: 8. This CDR3 has 16 residues. Here the CDR3 reads CASSSRAGGNTDTQYF. The DNA of the CDR3 is TGTGCCAGCAGCTCCCGGGCGGGGGGCAACACAGATACGCAGTATTTT.